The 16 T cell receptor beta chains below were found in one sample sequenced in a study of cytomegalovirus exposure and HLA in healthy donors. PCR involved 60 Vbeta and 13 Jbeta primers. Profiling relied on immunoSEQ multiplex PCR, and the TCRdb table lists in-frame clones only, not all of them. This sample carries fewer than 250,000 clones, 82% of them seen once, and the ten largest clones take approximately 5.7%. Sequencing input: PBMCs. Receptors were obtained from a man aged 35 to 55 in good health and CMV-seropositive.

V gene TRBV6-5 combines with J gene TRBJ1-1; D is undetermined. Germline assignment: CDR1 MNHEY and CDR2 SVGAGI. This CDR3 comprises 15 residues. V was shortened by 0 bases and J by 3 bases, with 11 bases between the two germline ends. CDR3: CASSYSTWGDTEAFF. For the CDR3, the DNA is TGTGCCAGCAGTTACTCCACTTGGGGAGACACTGAAGCTTTCTTT.

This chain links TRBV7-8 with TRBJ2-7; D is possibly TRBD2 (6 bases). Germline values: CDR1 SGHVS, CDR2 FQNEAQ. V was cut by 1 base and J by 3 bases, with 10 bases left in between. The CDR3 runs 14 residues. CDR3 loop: CASSLGPRDYEQYF. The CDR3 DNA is TGTGCCAGCAGCTTAGGGCCGCGGGACTACGAGCAGTACTTC.

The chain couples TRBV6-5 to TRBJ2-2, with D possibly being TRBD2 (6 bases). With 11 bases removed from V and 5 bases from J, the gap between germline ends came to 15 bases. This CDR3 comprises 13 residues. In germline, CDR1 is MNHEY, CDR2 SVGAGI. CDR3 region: CAARRGRTGELFF. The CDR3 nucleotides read TGTGCCGCCCGGCGGGGTAGGACCGGGGAGCTGTTTTTT.

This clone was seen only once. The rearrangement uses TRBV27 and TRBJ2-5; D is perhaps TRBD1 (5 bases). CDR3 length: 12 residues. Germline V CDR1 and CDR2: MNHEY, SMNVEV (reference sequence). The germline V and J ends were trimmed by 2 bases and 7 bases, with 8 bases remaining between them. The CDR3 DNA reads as TGTGCCAGCAGTTTACCTAGGGGGACCCAGTACTTC. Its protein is CASSLPRGTQYF.

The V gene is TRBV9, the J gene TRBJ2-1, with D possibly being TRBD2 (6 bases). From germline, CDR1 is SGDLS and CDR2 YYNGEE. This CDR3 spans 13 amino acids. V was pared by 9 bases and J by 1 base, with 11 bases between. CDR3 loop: CATTRGSYNEQFF. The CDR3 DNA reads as TGTGCCACAACCCGGGGGTCCTACAATGAGCAGTTCTTC.

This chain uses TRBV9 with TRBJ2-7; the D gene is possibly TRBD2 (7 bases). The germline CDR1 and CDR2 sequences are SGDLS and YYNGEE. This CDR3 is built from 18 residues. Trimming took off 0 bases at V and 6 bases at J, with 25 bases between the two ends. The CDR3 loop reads CASSVEGVGGRRGSEQYF. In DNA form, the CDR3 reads TGTGCCAGCAGCGTAGAGGGGGTCGGCGGGAGACGGGGTAGCGAGCAGTACTTC.

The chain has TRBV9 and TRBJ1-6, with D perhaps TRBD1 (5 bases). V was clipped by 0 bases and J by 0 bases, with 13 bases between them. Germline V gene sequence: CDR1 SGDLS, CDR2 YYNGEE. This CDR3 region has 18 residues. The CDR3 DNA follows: TGTGCCAGCAGCGTAGGTGACAGCCAGAGCTCCTATAATTCACCCCTCCACTTT. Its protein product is CASSVGDSQSSYNSPLHF.

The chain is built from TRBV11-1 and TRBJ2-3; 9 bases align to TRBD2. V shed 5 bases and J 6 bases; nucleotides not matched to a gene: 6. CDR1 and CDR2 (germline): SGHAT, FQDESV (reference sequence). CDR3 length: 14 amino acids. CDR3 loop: CASSPWTSADTQYF. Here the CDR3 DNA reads TGTGCCAGCAGCCCATGGACTAGCGCGGATACGCAGTATTTT.

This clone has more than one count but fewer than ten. The CDR3 sequence is CASSEFRGGGEKLFF. DNA of the CDR3: TGTGCCAGCAGTGAATTCCGGGGAGGGGGTGAAAAACTGTTTTTT. This chain connects TRBV25-1 to TRBJ1-4, with D maybe TRBD1 (6 bases). From germline, CDR1 is MGHDK and CDR2 SYGVNS. There are 15 residues in the CDR3. With 1 base removed from V and 7 bases from J, the gap between germline ends came to 13 bases.

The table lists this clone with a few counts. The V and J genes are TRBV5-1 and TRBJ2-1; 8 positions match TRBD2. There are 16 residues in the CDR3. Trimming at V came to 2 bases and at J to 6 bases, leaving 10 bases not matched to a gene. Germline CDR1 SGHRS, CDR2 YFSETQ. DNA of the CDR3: TGCGCCAGCAGCTTTGAACTAGCGGAGGGGGGCAATGAGCAGTTCTTC. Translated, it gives CASSFELAEGGNEQFF. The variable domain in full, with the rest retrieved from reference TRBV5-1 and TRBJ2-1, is KAGVTQTPRYLIKTRGQQVTLSCSPISGHRSVSWYQQTPGQGLQFLFEYFSETQRNKGNFPGRFSGRQFSNSRSEMNVSTLELGDSALYLCASSFELAEGGNEQFFGPGTRLTVL.

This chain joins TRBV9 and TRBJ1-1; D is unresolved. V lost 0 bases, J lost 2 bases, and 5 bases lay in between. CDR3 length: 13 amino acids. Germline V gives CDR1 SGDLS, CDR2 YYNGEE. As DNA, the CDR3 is TGTGCCAGCAGCGTAGTCTTTAACACTGAAGCTTTCTTT. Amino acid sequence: CASSVVFNTEAFF.

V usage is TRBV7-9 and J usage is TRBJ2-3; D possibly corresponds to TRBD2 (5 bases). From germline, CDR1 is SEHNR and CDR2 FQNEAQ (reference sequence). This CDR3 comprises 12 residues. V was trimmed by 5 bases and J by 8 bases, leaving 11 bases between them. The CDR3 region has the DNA TGTGCCAGCAGCCAAGAGGGCCCTACGCAGTATTTT. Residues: CASSQEGPTQYF.

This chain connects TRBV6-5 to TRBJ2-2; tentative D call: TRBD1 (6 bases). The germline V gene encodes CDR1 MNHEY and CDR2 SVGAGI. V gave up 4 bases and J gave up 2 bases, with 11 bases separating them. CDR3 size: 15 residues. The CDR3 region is CASSSRGLNTGELFF. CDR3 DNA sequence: TGTGCCAGCAGTTCCAGGGGCCTTAACACCGGGGAGCTGTTTTTT.

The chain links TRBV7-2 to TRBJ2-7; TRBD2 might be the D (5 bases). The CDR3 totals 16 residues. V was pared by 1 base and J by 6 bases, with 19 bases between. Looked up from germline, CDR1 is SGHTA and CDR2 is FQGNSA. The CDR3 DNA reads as TGTGCCAGCAGCTTAGTACGAGGGCCCTACGGAGGCGAGCAGTACGTC. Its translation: CASSLVRGPYGGEQYV.

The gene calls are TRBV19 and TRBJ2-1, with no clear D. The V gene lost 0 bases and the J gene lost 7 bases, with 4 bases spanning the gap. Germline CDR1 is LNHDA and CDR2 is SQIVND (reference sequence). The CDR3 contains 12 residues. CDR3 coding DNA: TGTGCCAGTAGTATAGAAATAAATGAGCAGTTCTTC. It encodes CASSIEINEQFF.

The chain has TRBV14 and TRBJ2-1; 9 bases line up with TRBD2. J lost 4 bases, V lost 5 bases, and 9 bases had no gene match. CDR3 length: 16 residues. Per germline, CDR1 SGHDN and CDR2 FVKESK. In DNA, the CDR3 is TGTGCCAGCAGCAACAGGTTTCTAGCGGGGTACAATGAGCAGTTCTTC. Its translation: CASSNRFLAGYNEQFF.